Sequencing of this TCR beta chain was carried out in a study of preoperative IRX-2 immunotherapy in early breast cancer. This clone came up a few times. Indicated treatment: preoperative locoregional IRX-2 cytokine immunotherapy. Clones were read by immunoSEQ multiplex PCR, and TCRdb kept only the in-frame ones, dropping some. The data contain 20,000 to 30,000 clones, 85% to 95% of them singletons. Germline loops: CDR1 LNHNV, CDR2 YYDKDF (reference sequence). V trimming: 5 bases; J trimming: 2 bases; junction bases outside the gene matches: 4. CDR3 size: 15 residues. This TCR was sampled from a human donor with breast cancer. The sequenced sample was tumor tissue, obtained after IRX-2 immunotherapy. The chain employs TRBV15 and TRBJ2-3, with 10 bases that match TRBD2. The CDR3 loop is CATSPTSGYTDTQYF. The CDR3 DNA is TGTGCCACCAGCCCGACTAGCGGGTACACAGATACGCAGTATTTT.